Given below is one T cell receptor (beta chain) in context. Its target is unknown. The data belong to a study of T cells after yellow fever vaccination. The authors made TCR cDNA by 5'RACE template switching, adding a universal primer site and UMIs. MiXCR, applied by TCRdb to the 5' RACE reads, yields one record per CDR3 protein. The table includes about 340,000 distinct CDR3 sequences, around 3.9% detected once. Findings of the study overall: Post-booster reappearance was seen for most primary-vaccination clones (just over 95% CD4, around 88% CD8).

The CDR3 extends over 14 amino acids. V was clipped by 4 bases and J by 6 bases, with 13 bases between them. This specimen consisted of PBMCs, obtained 5 days after the yellow fever booster vaccination. The sequence was collected from a man between 18 and 29 years old who received the YFV17D yellow fever vaccine. The gene calls are TRBV12-3 or TRBV12-4 and TRBJ1-5, with unresolved D. The CDR3 DNA reads TGTGCCAGCAGTTCAGGTCTTGTGGGTCAGCCCCAGCATTTT. It translates to CASSSGLVGQPQHF.